Sequencing of this T cell receptor beta chain was carried out in a study of cytotoxic CD8 clonotypes in ibrutinib-treated CLL. Findings and caveats of the study: Treatment saw public clonotypes, which were uncommon, either contract or stay stable. In comparison with age-matched healthy donors, baseline clonality was higher and tracked circulating CD8+ T-cell counts. Rising at ibrutinib response, clonality subsequently fell back toward baseline at progression.

This clone was counted a single time. Its antigen is undetermined. With cryopreserved PBMCs as the source, 2 to 2.5 micrograms of genomic DNA went to TCR beta libraries. Sequencing used immunoSEQ multiplex PCR; TCRdb keeps in-frame clones, though not all of them. The sample includes approximately 200,000 clones, over 60% of them seen just once. This CDR3 comprises 19 residues. V lost 2 bases, J lost 5 bases, and 30 bases lay in between. Germline V gives CDR1 GTSNPN, CDR2 SVGIG (reference sequence). V is TRBV30 and J is TRBJ1-2; D perhaps matches TRBD1 (5 bases). The sample was PBMCs, taken after 24 months of ibrutinib treatment. The sequence derives from a human donor with chronic lymphocytic leukemia. The CDR3, as DNA: TGTGCCTGGAGTTTAACGGGTATGGCAGGGTCTCCCTCAAGATATGGCTACACCTTC. It encodes CAWSLTGMAGSPSRYGYTF. Full variable domain (remainder filled in from reference TRBV30 and TRBJ1-2): SQTIHQWPATLVQPVGSPLSLECTVEGTSNPNLYWYRQAAGRGLQLLFYSVGIGQISSEVPQNLSASRPQDRQFILSSKKLLLSDSGFYLCAWSLTGMAGSPSRYGYTFGSGTRLTVV.